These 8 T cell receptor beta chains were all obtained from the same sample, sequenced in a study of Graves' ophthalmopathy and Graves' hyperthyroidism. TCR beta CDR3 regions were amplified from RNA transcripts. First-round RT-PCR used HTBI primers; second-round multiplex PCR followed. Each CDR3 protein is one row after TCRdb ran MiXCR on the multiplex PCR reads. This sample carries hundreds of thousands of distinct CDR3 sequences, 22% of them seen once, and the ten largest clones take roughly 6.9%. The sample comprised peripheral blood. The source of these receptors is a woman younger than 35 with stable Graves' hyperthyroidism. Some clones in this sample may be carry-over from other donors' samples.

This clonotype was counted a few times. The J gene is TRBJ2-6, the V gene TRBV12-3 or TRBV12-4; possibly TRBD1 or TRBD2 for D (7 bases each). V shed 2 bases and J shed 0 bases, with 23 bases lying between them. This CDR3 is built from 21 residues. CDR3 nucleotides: TGTGCCAGCAGTTTACAACTCCCGGGGGGACAGACTTACTCTGGGGCCAACGTCCTGACTTTC. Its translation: CASSLQLPGGQTYSGANVLTF.

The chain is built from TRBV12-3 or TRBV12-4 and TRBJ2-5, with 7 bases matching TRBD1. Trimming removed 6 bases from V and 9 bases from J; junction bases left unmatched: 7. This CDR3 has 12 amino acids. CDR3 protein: CASSLQGMAQYF. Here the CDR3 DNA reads TGTGCCAGCAGCCTACAGGGGATGGCCCAGTACTTC.

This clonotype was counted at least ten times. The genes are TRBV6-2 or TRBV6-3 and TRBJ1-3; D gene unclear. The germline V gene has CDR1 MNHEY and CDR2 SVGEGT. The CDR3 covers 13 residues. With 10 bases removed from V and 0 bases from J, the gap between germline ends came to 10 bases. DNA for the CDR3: TGTGCCACCAACTATCTCTCTGGAAACACCATATATTTT. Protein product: CATNYLSGNTIYF.

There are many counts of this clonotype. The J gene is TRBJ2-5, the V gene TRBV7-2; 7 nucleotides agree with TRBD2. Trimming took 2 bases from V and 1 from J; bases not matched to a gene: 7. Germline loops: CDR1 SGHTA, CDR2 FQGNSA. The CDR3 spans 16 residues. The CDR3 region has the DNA TGTGCCAGCAGCTTACGGCAGGGAGGGGCCCAAGAGACCCAGTACTTC. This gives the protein CASSLRQGGAQETQYF.

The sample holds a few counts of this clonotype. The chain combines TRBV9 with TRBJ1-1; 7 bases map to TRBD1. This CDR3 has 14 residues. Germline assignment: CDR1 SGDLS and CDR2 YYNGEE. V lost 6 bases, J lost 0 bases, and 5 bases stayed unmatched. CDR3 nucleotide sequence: TGTGCCAGCAACAAAGACAGGGTGAACACTGAAGCTTTCTTT. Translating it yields CASNKDRVNTEAFF.

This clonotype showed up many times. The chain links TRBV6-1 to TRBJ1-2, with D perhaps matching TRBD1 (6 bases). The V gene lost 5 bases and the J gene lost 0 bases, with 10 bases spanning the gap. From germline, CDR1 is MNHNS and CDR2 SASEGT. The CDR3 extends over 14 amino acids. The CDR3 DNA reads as TGTGCCAGCAGTATGGGACAAACTAACTATGGCTACACCTTC. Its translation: CASSMGQTNYGYTF.

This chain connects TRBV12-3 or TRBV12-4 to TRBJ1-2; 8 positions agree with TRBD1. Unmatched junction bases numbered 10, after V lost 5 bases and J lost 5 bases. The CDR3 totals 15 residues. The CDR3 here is CASSPTTGERYGYTF. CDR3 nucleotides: TGTGCCAGCAGTCCAACGACAGGGGAGAGGTATGGCTACACCTTC.

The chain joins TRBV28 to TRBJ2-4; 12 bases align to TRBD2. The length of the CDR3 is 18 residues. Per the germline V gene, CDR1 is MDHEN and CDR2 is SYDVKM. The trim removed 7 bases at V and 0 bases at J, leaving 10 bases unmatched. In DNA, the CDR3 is TGTGCCAGCACCGACTCGGGACTAGCGGGCCTAGCCAAAAACATTCAGTACTTC. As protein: CASTDSGLAGLAKNIQYF.